The rows below give T cell receptor beta chains drawn from one sample of a study of cytomegalovirus exposure and HLA in healthy donors. Only in-frame clones appear in the TCRdb table, and some are missing; sequencing was by immunoSEQ multiplex PCR. The table includes roughly 67,000 clones, around 80% detected once. The specimen sequenced was PBMCs. The receptors were gathered from a woman aged 25 to 39 in good health and CMV-seronegative. Both conserved end residues are part of each CDR3.

>TRBV6-5|TRBJ1-1
CASSSGGEAFF
>TRBV7-2|TRBJ2-5
CASSLGTSGVLVETQYF
>TRBV15|TRBJ1-3
CATTSGQGSTIYF
>TRBV11-2|TRBJ1-5
CASSLPGGDQPQHF
>TRBV18|TRBJ2-7
CASSPGQGVVQYF
>TRBV30|TRBJ1-2
CALDARTGSYGYTF
>TRBV10-2|TRBJ2-7
CASRESEQYF
>TRBV28|TRBJ2-7
CASRLTAYEQYF
>TRBV25-1|TRBJ1-5
CASSGQNQPQHF
>TRBV7-9|TRBJ1-1
CASSLTRGNTEAFF
>TRBV6-1|TRBJ2-7
CASSSVGVGGYEQYF
>TRBV11-2|TRBJ1-2
CASTRDRGPHGYTF
>TRBV11-2|TRBJ2-7
CASSPGTPTYEQYF
>TRBV13|TRBJ1-2
CASRTSGMGGYTF
>TRBV7-8|TRBJ2-1
CASSLGWSGNNEQFF
>TRBV5-4|TRBJ2-5
CASSLAGLAAQETQYF
>TRBV6-5|TRBJ1-2
CASGSRGTIGGYTF
>TRBV6-1|TRBJ1-5
CASSEVKRGNQPQHF
>TRBV5-1|TRBJ2-5
CASSPRGLAGNKETQYF